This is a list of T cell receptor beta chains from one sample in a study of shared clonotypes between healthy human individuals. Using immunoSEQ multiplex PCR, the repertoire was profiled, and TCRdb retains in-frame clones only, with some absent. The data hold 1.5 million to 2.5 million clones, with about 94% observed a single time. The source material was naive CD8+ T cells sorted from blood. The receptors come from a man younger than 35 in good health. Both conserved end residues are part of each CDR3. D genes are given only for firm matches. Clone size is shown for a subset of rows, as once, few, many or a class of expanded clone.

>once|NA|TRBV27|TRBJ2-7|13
TGTGCCAGCAAAGTACTAGGTACCTACGAGCAGTACTTC
CASKVLGTYEQYF
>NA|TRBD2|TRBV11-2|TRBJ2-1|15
TGTGCCAGCAGCTTAGAGAGCGGGGTATACAATGAGCAGTTCTTC
CASSLESGVYNEQFF
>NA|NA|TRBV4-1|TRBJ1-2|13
TGCGCCAGCAGCCCGGCCAGGAGCTATGGCTACACCTTC
CASSPARSYGYTF
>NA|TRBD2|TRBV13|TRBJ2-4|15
TGTGCCAGCAGCTTAGTGAGGCGGGGGGACCAGATTCAGTACTTC
CASSLVRRGDQIQYF
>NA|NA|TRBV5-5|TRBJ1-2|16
TGTGCCAGCAGCCTATACAAACAGAATTCAAACTATGGCTACACCTTC
CASSLYKQNSNYGYTF
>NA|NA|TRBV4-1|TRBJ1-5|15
TGCGCCAGCAGCCAAGGCAGGGGCAGCAATCAGCCCCAGCATTTT
CASSQGRGSNQPQHF
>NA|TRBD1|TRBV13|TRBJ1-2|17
TGTGCCAGCAGCTCCACGGGACTTGACAGGGGGTTCTCTGGCTACACCTTC
CASSSTGLDRGFSGYTF
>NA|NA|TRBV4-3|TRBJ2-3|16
TGCGCCAGCAGCCAAGAGGCGGACTGGAGCACAGATACGCAGTATTTT
CASSQEADWSTDTQYF
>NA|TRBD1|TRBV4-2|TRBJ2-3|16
TGTGCCAGCAGCCAAGAGCAGGGGGATGGCACAGATACGCAGTATTTT
CASSQEQGDGTDTQYF
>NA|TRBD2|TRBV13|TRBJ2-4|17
TGTGCCAGCAGCTTAGGCAGGACTAGGAAAGCCAAAAACATTCAGTACTTC
CASSLGRTRKAKNIQYF
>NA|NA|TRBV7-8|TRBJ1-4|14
TGTGCCAGCAGCTCGGGGGGGGTGAATGAAAAACTGTTTTTT
CASSSGGVNEKLFF
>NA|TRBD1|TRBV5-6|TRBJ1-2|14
TGTGCCAGCAGCTCGGGGGGACAGGACTATGGCTACACCTTC
CASSSGGQDYGYTF
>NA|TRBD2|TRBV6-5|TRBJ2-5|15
TGTGCCAGCAGTTACGGCGGGGGGGCGTCAGAGACCCAGTACTTC
CASSYGGGASETQYF
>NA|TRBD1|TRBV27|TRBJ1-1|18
TGTGCCAGCAGCACCCTCGACAGGGTGAAACGCATGAACACTGAAGCTTTCTTT
CASSTLDRVKRMNTEAFF
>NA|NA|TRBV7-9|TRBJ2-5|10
TGTGCCAGCAGCCGCCAGACCCAGTACTTC
CASSRQTQYF
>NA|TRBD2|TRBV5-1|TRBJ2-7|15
TGCGCCAGCAGCTTGTCCCTAGCGGGAGCCTACGAGCAGTACTTC
CASSLSLAGAYEQYF
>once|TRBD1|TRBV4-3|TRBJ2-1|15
TGCGCCAGCAGCCAAGCGGGGACAGGGACCAATGAGCAGTTCTTC
CASSQAGTGTNEQFF
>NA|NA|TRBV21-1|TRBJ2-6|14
TGTGCCAGGTATTCCAACTCTGGGGCCAACGTCCTGACTTTC
CARYSNSGANVLTF
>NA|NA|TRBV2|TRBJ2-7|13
TGTGCCAGCAGTGAGGGTGGAACCTACGAGCAGTACTTC
CASSEGGTYEQYF
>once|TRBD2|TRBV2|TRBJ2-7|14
TGTGCCACCGTCGGCCTAGCGGGAGGCGGCGAGCAGTACTTC
CATVGLAGGGEQYF
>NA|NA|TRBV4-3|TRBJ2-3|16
TGCGCCAGCAGCCAAGTGTTTGACAGGCCCACAGATACGCAGTATTTT
CASSQVFDRPTDTQYF
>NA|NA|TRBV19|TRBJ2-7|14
TGTGCCAGTAGTATAGCAGGGAACCCCTACGAGCAGTACTTC
CASSIAGNPYEQYF
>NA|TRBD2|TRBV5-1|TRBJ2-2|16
TGCGCCAGCAGCACGTCGGCGGGGGGTGACACCGGGGAGCTGTTTTTT
CASSTSAGGDTGELFF
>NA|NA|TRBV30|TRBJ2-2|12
TGTGCCTGGAGTAGCATGGCCGGGGAGCTGTTTTTT
CAWSSMAGELFF
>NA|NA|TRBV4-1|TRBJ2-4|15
TGCGCCAGCAGCCCGGGGACCCTCGGGAAAAACATTCAGTACTTC
CASSPGTLGKNIQYF
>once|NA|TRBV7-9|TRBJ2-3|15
TGTGCCAGCAGCTCCTCGGGACCTAGCGTGAATACGCAGTATTTT
CASSSSGPSVNTQYF
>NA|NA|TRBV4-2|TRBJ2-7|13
TGTGCCAGCAGCCAAGGGGGGCCCTACGAGCAGTACTTC
CASSQGGPYEQYF
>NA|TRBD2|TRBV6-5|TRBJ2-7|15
TGTGCCAGCACCGCGACTAGCGGATTCTCCTACGAGCAGTACTTC
CASTATSGFSYEQYF
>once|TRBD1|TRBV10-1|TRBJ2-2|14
TGCGCCAGCAGTAAGGACAGGGTAACCGGGGAGCTGTTTTTT
CASSKDRVTGELFF
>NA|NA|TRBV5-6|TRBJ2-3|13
TGTGCCAGCAGCTTGGAGGCCACAGATACGCAGTATTTT
CASSLEATDTQYF
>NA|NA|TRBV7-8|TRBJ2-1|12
TGTGCCAGCAGCTCGACTGAAAGGAAGCAGTTCTTC
CASSSTERKQFF
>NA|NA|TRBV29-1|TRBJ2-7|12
TGCAGCGTTCTTACACCACCTTACGAGCAGTACTTC
CSVLTPPYEQYF
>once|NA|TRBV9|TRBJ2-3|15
TGTGCCAGCAGCCCGGGCATCTCGGGGACAGATACGCAGTATTTT
CASSPGISGTDTQYF
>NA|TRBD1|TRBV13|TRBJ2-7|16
TGTGCCAGCAGCTTACCCGGACAGGGAAACTCCTACGAGCAGTACTTC
CASSLPGQGNSYEQYF
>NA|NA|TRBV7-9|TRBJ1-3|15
TGTGCCACTCCCGAGCTATCCCCCTCTGGAAACACCATATATTTT
CATPELSPSGNTIYF
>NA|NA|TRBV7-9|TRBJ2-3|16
TGTGCCAGCAGCTTAGTGGGGCTAGTGGAGCCAGATACGCAGTATTTT
CASSLVGLVEPDTQYF
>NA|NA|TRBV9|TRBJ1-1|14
TGTGCCAGCAGCGCCTCCGGGGGGGTTGGTGAAGCTTTCTTT
CASSASGGVGEAFF
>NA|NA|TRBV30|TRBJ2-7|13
TGTGCCTGGAGTGTATCTGGGACCCACGAGCAGTACTTC
CAWSVSGTHEQYF
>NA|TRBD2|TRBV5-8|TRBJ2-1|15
TGTGCCAGCAATTTGGGAGGGCCCGGAGTCAATGAGCAGTTCTTC
CASNLGGPGVNEQFF
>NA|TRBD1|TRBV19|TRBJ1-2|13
TGTGCCAGTTCGGACAGGGGAAGGTATGGCTACACCTTC
CASSDRGRYGYTF
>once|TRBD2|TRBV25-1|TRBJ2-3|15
TGTGCCACCTCGGGGGGCGGGGGGAGCACAGATACGCAGTATTTT
CATSGGGGSTDTQYF
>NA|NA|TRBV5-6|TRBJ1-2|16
TGTGCCAGCAGCTTATTACGACACCAAGCTAACTATGGCTACACCTTC
CASSLLRHQANYGYTF
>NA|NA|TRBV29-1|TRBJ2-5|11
TGCAGCGTTGTGGGGCAAGAGACCCAGTACTTC
CSVVGQETQYF
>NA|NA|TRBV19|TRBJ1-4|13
TGTGCCAGTACCCCAGGGAGTCATGAAAAACTGTTTTTT
CASTPGSHEKLFF
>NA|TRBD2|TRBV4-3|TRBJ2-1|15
TGCGCCAGCAGCCAAGGTCCTAGCGGGAGGAATGAGCAGTTCTTC
CASSQGPSGRNEQFF
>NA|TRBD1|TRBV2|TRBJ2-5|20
TGTGCCAGCAGAGTCTTCTCCCTGGACAGGGCCGGGGATATCCGGGAGACCCAGTACTTC
CASRVFSLDRAGDIRETQYF
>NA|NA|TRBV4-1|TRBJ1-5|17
TGCGCCAGCAGCCAAGGGTCTGTATGGGGGGTAAATCAGCCCCAGCATTTT
CASSQGSVWGVNQPQHF
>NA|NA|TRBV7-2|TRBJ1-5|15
TGTGCCAGCAGCTTGGGGTACCATAGCAATCAGCCCCAGCATTTT
CASSLGYHSNQPQHF
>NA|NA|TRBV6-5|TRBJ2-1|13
TGTGCCAGCAGCCCAACTAGCTACAATGAGCAGTTCTTC
CASSPTSYNEQFF
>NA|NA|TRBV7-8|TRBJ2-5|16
TGTGCCAGCAGCTTTTGGGACCCAAAGTCAAGGGAGACCCAGTACTTC
CASSFWDPKSRETQYF
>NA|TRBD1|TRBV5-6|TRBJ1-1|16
TGTGCCAGCAGCTCCGGGACAGGGAAGTGGGGCACTGAAGCTTTCTTT
CASSSGTGKWGTEAFF